Presented here are 27 T cell receptor beta chains from one specimen sequenced in a study of T cells in Graves' hyperthyroidism and ophthalmopathy. TCR beta CDR3 region amplification was performed from RNA transcripts. HTBI primers drove first-round RT-PCR of the TCR CDR3. MiXCR, applied by TCRdb to the multiplex PCR reads, yields one record per CDR3 protein. The sample carries over 45,000 distinct CDR3 sequences, 48% recorded once. The sequencing input was blood. The receptor source for this set is a woman in her forties or fifties with Graves' ophthalmopathy.

This clonotype was detected many times. This chain connects TRBV5-1 to TRBJ2-3; 15 bases map to TRBD2. With 2 bases clipped from V and 5 bases from J, the junction kept 6 bases outside the gene matches. The CDR3 covers 17 residues. Germline-derived CDR1 and CDR2 are SGHRS and YFSETQ. The CDR3 spells CASSLGLAGGPQDTQYF. In DNA form, the CDR3 reads TGCGCCAGCAGCTTAGGACTAGCGGGGGGGCCTCAAGATACGCAGTATTTT.

As to this clonotype: A junction boundary mismatches the germline segment, possibly from a read error. The chain carries TRBV7-9 and TRBJ2-7; possible D gene TRBD2, 6 bases. Per germline, CDR1 SEHNR and CDR2 FQNEAQ (reference sequence). The CDR3 is 14 amino acids. The chain's CDR3 is CTSRSRGSTDTQYF. The DNA for the CDR3 is TGCACCAGCCGCTCCCGGGGGAGCACAGATACGCAGTACTTC.

Details on this clonotype: At one end, the junction sequence differs from germline, possibly due to a read error. The genes are TRBV2 and TRBJ1-1, with D possibly matching TRBD1 (5 bases). CDR1 and CDR2 from the germline V gene are SNHLY and FYNNEI. The CDR3 sequence is 14 residues long. CDR3 in DNA: TGTGCCAGCAGTGCACGGGGGACGAACACTGATGCTTTCTTT. The encoded protein is CASSARGTNTDAFF.

This clonotype has at least ten counts. The chain carries TRBV9 and TRBJ2-4; no clear D. V lost 0 bases to trimming and J lost 0 bases, with 10 bases between them. CDR3 size: 16 residues. Germline V gene data show CDR1 as SGDLS and CDR2 as YYNGEE. Written as DNA, the CDR3 is TGTGCCAGCAGCGTAGCCCCCGAACTAGCCAAAAACATTCAGTACTTC. Protein: CASSVAPELAKNIQYF.

The sample holds many counts of this clonotype. This rearrangement joins TRBV12-3 or TRBV12-4 to TRBJ2-3, with 11 bases matching TRBD1. The CDR3 length is 13 residues. With V trimmed by 7 bases and J by 5 bases, 2 bases remained unmatched. The CDR3 reads CASKGTGGDTQYF. Here the CDR3 DNA reads TGTGCCAGCAAAGGGACAGGGGGAGATACGCAGTATTTT.

By share, this clonotype ranks as medium-sized. The chain couples TRBV24-1 to TRBJ2-1, with 7 bases lining up with TRBD1. The CDR3 has 14 residues. The junction had 3 bases not matched to a gene; V was cut back by 4 bases and J by 4 bases. Germline loops: CDR1 KGHDR, CDR2 SFDVKD. The CDR3 loop reads CATSDRGIYNEQFF. DNA of the CDR3: TGTGCCACCAGTGACAGGGGGATTTACAATGAGCAGTTCTTC.

This clonotype occurred many times. The CDR3 nucleotides are TGCAGTGCACCTACTCGTCTAACAAACTATGGCTACACCTTC. Its translation: CSAPTRLTNYGYTF. The chain links TRBV20-1 to TRBJ1-2; D remains unclear. Deletions cut 6 bases from V and 2 bases from J, with 16 bases between. The CDR3 runs 14 residues. Looked up from germline, CDR1 is DFQATT and CDR2 is SNEGSKA (reference sequence).

This clonotype was found many times. The chain recombines TRBV6-5 with TRBJ1-2, with D perhaps TRBD1 (5 bases). This CDR3 has 15 residues. Germline CDR1 reads MNHEY; CDR2 reads SVGAGI. V was clipped by 0 bases and J by 8 bases, with 16 bases between them. CDR3 in DNA: TGTGCCAGCAGTTACTCTAGGGGCGGTACAGAGGGCTACACCTTC. Residues: CASSYSRGGTEGYTF.

The V call is TRBV24-1, the J call TRBJ2-1; TRBD1 matches 9 bases. Germline values: CDR1 KGHDR, CDR2 SFDVKD. The CDR3 contains 13 residues. The CDR3 nucleotides read TGTGCAATCACCCTGGGACAGGGTAGTGAGCAGTTCTTC. Translated, it gives CAITLGQGSEQFF.

The J gene is TRBJ1-4, the V gene TRBV9; 7 bases fit TRBD1. Unmatched junction bases numbered 0, after V lost 0 bases and J lost 4 bases. Germline CDR1 and CDR2: SGDLS and YYNGEE. This CDR3 spans 14 amino acids. CDR3 in DNA: TGTGCCAGCAGCGTAGGACAGGGTAATGAAAAACTGTTTTTT. Translation gives CASSVGQGNEKLFF.

V and J are TRBV10-3 and TRBJ2-5; D is unclear. Germline V gene sequence: CDR1 ENHRY, CDR2 SYGVKD. V lost 4 bases, J lost 3 bases, and 6 bases lay in between. The length of the CDR3 is 12 residues. The CDR3 sequence is CAISGTEETQYF. DNA for the CDR3: TGTGCCATCAGTGGGACGGAAGAGACCCAGTACTTC.

Of note for this clonotype: The final CDR3 position lacks the conserved phenylalanine or tryptophan, pointing to a likely read error. The DNA is left out, because the CDR3 cannot be placed on it with certainty; the CDR3 is given as TCRdb lists it. The chain uses TRBV2 and TRBJ2-1. With termini counted, the CDR3 has 8 amino acids. From germline, CDR1 is SNHLY and CDR2 FYNNEI. CDR3 sequence reads: CASSEAIR.

This clonotype was observed many times. The chain joins TRBV7-3 to TRBJ2-7; 9 bases agree with TRBD1. This CDR3 is built from 15 residues. Germline V gene sequence: CDR1 SGHTA, CDR2 FQGTGA. V trimming: 5 bases; J trimming: 6 bases; junction bases outside the gene matches: 11. CDR3 DNA: TGTGCCAGCAGCCCCACCCGACAGGGGGGTTGCGAGCAGTACTTC. Translated: CASSPTRQGGCEQYF.

In this sample, this clonotype turned up many times. This sequence joins TRBV14 and TRBJ2-7, with D unresolved. CDR1 and CDR2 (germline): SGHDN, FVKESK. CDR3 length: 12 amino acids. The ends were cut back, 4 bases at V and 4 bases at J, with 8 bases in the middle. CDR3 bases: TGTGCCAGCAGCCGGCAAGATTACGAGCAGTACTTC. It is translated as CASSRQDYEQYF. Full variable domain (outside the CDR3, taken from reference TRBV14 and TRBJ2-7): EAGVTQFPSHSVIEKGQTVTLRCDPISGHDNLYWYRRVMGKEIKFLLHFVKESKQDESGMPNNRFLAERTGGTYSTLKVQPAELEDSGVYFCASSRQDYEQYFGPGTRLTVT.

In this sample, this clonotype turned up once. The rearrangement uses TRBV11-2 and TRBJ1-6; D uncertain. Germline V lookup: CDR1 SGHAT, CDR2 FQNNGV. The CDR3 is made up of 14 amino acids. V lost 1 base and J lost 5, with 6 bases in between. In nucleotides, the CDR3 is TGTGCCAGCAGCTTAGGGCAGAATAATTCACCCCTCCACTTT. Protein: CASSLGQNNSPLHF.

V and J are TRBV24-1 and TRBJ2-1; 11 bases align to TRBD2. The germline CDR1 and CDR2 sequences are KGHDR and SFDVKD. This CDR3 spans 14 amino acids. The CDR3 nucleotides read TGTGCTAGGCCCACTAGCGGGGGTTACAATGAGCAGTTCTTC. It codes for CARPTSGGYNEQFF.

The chain couples TRBV20-1 to TRBJ2-5; 7 bases fit TRBD2. In germline, CDR1 is DFQATT, CDR2 SNEGSKA (reference sequence). After removal of 3 bases from V and 2 bases from J, the junction contained 9 bases not matched to a gene. The length of the CDR3 is 15 residues. CDR3 amino acids: CSASGASGAQETQYF. The CDR3, as DNA: TGCAGTGCTAGCGGCGCTAGCGGAGCTCAAGAGACCCAGTACTTC.

The chain carries TRBV6-1 and TRBJ2-1, with D unclear. The germline V gene has CDR1 MNHNS and CDR2 SASEGT. This CDR3 spans 13 amino acids. Between the trimmed V and J ends, which lost 5 bases and 10 bases, there was a span of 15 bases. The CDR3 loop is CASSPDWAEEQFF. The CDR3 DNA reads TGTGCCAGCAGTCCCGACTGGGCAGAGGAGCAGTTCTTC.

This clonotype was observed many times. The chain is built from TRBV5-6 and TRBJ1-1; D gene unclear. CDR3 length: 11 amino acids. V gave up 1 base and J gave up 2 bases, with 0 bases separating them. The germline gives CDR1 SGHDT, CDR2 YYEEEE. The CDR3 protein is CASSLNTEAFF. In DNA form, the CDR3 reads TGTGCCAGCAGCTTGAACACTGAAGCTTTCTTT.

CDR3 region: CATLSGFTTDYEQYF. The CDR3 coding sequence is TGTGCCACCCTCAGCGGGTTTACTACTGACTACGAGCAGTACTTC. The chain joins TRBV6-1 to TRBJ2-7; D is possibly TRBD2 (6 bases). V was trimmed by 10 bases and J by 3 bases, leaving 22 bases between them. This CDR3 comprises 15 residues. The germline V gene has CDR1 MNHNS and CDR2 SASEGT.

About this clonotype: A read error may account for a junction end that differs from germline. The rearrangement links TRBV20-1 to TRBJ2-1; TRBD2 is a possible D gene (6 bases). Germline CDR1 is DFQATT and CDR2 is SNEGSKA (reference sequence). The CDR3 spans 14 residues. The CDR3 DNA follows: TGCAGTGCCAGAGGCGGGGCCGTCTACAATGAGCAGTTCTTC. Protein product: CSARGGAVYNEQFF.

The V and J genes are TRBV29-1 and TRBJ2-3, with D perhaps matching TRBD1 (5 bases). The CDR3 length is 15 residues. Germline CDR1 SQVTM, CDR2 ANQGSEA. Trimming cost V 3 bases and J 11 bases, with 24 bases left between them. CDR3 sequence reads: CSVEVGQSSYNEQYF. CDR3 sequence (DNA): TGCAGCGTTGAGGTGGGGCAGAGCTCCTACAATGAGCAGTATTTT.

This clonotype is categorized as medium-sized (0.01 to 0.1%). The CDR3 reads CATSSSTDTQYF. For the CDR3, the DNA is TGTGCCACCAGTAGTAGCACAGATACGCAGTATTTT. The gene calls are TRBV24-1 and TRBJ2-3; D gene uncertain. V was clipped by 6 bases and J by 0 bases, with 3 bases between them. The CDR3 totals 12 residues. Germline lookup yields CDR1 KGHDR and CDR2 SFDVKD.

This clonotype was detected ten times or more. J is TRBJ2-6 and V is TRBV29-1, with D unresolved. CDR1 and CDR2 from the germline V gene are SQVTM and ANQGSEA. V lost 6 bases to trimming and J lost 4 bases, with 13 bases between them. The CDR3 is 14 residues long. Here the CDR3 reads CSVSVLLGANVLTF. The DNA of the CDR3 is TGCAGCGTCAGTGTCCTCCTCGGGGCCAACGTCCTGACTTTC. The variable domain in full, with the rest retrieved from reference TRBV29-1 and TRBJ2-6, is SAVISQKPSRDICQRGTSLTIQCQVDSQVTMMFWYRQQPGQSLTLIATANQGSEATYESGFVIDKFPISRPNLTFSTLTVSNMSPEDSSIYLCSVSVLLGANVLTFGAGSRLTVL.

This clonotype was counted ten times or more. The J gene is TRBJ2-5, the V gene TRBV20-1; 7 bases match TRBD2. The CDR3 has 13 amino acids. V lost 1 base and J lost 6; bases outside the gene matches: 5. From germline, CDR1 is DFQATT and CDR2 SNEGSKA (reference sequence). The CDR3 sequence: CSARGEGRQTQYF. CDR3 nucleotides: TGCAGTGCTAGAGGGGAGGGGCGGCAGACCCAGTACTTC.

The chain carries TRBV7-2 and TRBJ2-7; 12 bases align to TRBD2. V lost 5 bases and J lost 5; bases outside the gene matches: 10. This CDR3 has 16 amino acids. Germline values: CDR1 SGHTA, CDR2 FQGNSA. CDR3 nucleotide sequence: TGTGCCAGCAGCCAGGCCCAGACTAGCGGGAGCGACGAGCAGTACTTC. Translated, it gives CASSQAQTSGSDEQYF. Full variable domain (remainder filled in from reference TRBV7-2 and TRBJ2-7): GAGVSQSPSNKVTEKGKDVELRCDPISGHTALYWYRQSLGQGLEFLIYFQGNSAPDKSGLPSDRFSAERTGGSVSTLTIQRTQQEDSAVYLCASSQAQTSGSDEQYFGPGTRLTVT.

The genes are TRBV10-3 and TRBJ2-3; 8 bases map to TRBD1. With 4 bases clipped from V and 2 bases from J, the junction kept 11 bases outside the gene matches. This CDR3 has 17 amino acids. Germline CDR1 is ENHRY and CDR2 is SYGVKD. The CDR3 sequence is CAISASPRGRNTDTQYF. CDR3 nucleotide sequence: TGTGCCATCAGTGCTAGTCCCAGGGGGCGGAACACAGATACGCAGTATTTT.